These 25 T cell receptor beta chains originate from one sample sequenced in a study of T cells in Graves' hyperthyroidism and ophthalmopathy. Amplification of TCR beta CDR3 regions was performed using RNA transcripts as template. RT-PCR in the first round (using the HTBI primer set) targeted the TCR CDR3. From the multiplex PCR reads, TCRdb called clonotypes with MiXCR, one entry per CDR3 protein. Of some 550,000 distinct CDR3 sequences in the sample, more than 20% were seen once. Sequenced: blood. The receptors originated from a man aged 18 to 29 with Graves' hyperthyroidism.

The sample holds many counts of this clonotype. The V and J genes are TRBV28 and TRBJ2-2; 8 bases line up with TRBD1. The CDR3 length is 18 residues. With V trimmed by 1 base and J by 5 bases, 12 bases remained unmatched. From germline, CDR1 is MDHEN and CDR2 SYDVKM. CDR3 coding DNA: TGTGCCAGCAGTTTATTTGTGGGGACAGGCGTTTTAACCGGGGAGCTGTTTTTT. Its protein product is CASSLFVGTGVLTGELFF. Full variable domain (rest looked up from reference TRBV28 and TRBJ2-2): DVKVTQSSRYLVKRTGEKVFLECVQDMDHENMFWYRQDPGLGLRLIYFSYDVKMKEKGDIPEGYSVSREKKERFSLILESASTNQTSMYLCASSLFVGTGVLTGELFFGEGSRLTVL.

As to this clonotype: One junction end disagrees with the germline gene, perhaps due to a read error. J is TRBJ1-2 and V is TRBV15, with D tentatively TRBD1 (5 bases). CDR3 length: 13 residues. Germline V gives CDR1 LNHNV, CDR2 YYDKDF (reference sequence). The CDR3 loop is CATSRDKGQGESF. The CDR3 DNA sequence: TGTGCCACCAGCAGAGACAAGGGGCAGGGAGAGTCCTTC.

This clonotype occurred a few times. This chain connects TRBV29-1 to TRBJ1-1, with 9 bases that match TRBD1. In germline, CDR1 is SQVTM, CDR2 ANQGSEA. The CDR3 is 13 residues long. Germline trimming cut 5 bases from V and 5 bases from J; bases unmatched to any gene: 6. The CDR3 coding sequence is TGCAGCGTTCTAAAGGACAGGGGAACTGAAGCTTTCTTT. This codes for CSVLKDRGTEAFF.

In the case of this clonotype: At one boundary the junction diverges from the germline segment, which might be a read error. The chain is built from TRBV11-2 and TRBJ2-5, with TRBD2 matching 7 bases. CDR1 is SGHAT and CDR2 is FQNNGV in the germline V gene. The CDR3 runs to 14 residues. For the CDR3, the DNA is TGTGCCAGCAGCTTAGCAGGTGGGCGGGAGATCCAGTACTTC. Translated, it gives CASSLAGGREIQYF.

V usage is TRBV6-5 and J usage is TRBJ2-7, with 9 bases aligning to TRBD1. Unmatched junction bases numbered 10, after V lost 0 bases and J lost 4 bases. The CDR3 contains 17 residues. Germline V lookup: CDR1 MNHEY, CDR2 SVGAGI. This CDR3 reads CASSYSRQGGRVYEQYF. Written as DNA, the CDR3 is TGTGCCAGCAGTTACTCACGACAGGGGGGCAGAGTATACGAGCAGTACTTC.

This clonotype showed up many times. A much larger clone differs by one base, so this may be a read error. J is TRBJ1-2 and V is TRBV6-1; D is unclear. CDR3 length: 12 residues. Germline CDR1 and CDR2: MNHNS and SASEGT. Trimming removed 2 bases at V and 10 bases at J, with 11 bases between. The chain's CDR3 is CASSENWDDYTF. In DNA form, the CDR3 reads TGTGCCAGCAGTGAAAACTGGGATGACTACACCTTC.

This clonotype has a count of ten or more. V usage is TRBV25-1 and J usage is TRBJ2-5, with 7 bases that match TRBD1. The trim removed 6 bases at V and 0 bases at J, leaving 4 bases unmatched. In germline, CDR1 is MGHDK, CDR2 SYGVNS. The CDR3 runs 14 residues. CDR3 DNA sequence: TGTGCCAGCAGAGCCGACAGGGACCAAGAGACCCAGTACTTC. Amino acids: CASRADRDQETQYF.

The rearrangement joins TRBV5-1 to TRBJ1-1; 10 bases map to TRBD1. From germline, CDR1 is SGHRS and CDR2 YFSETQ. The CDR3 is made up of 16 amino acids. V lost 4 bases, J lost 1 base, and 7 bases stayed unmatched. The CDR3 loop reads CASSLGTGAKNTEAFF. The DNA for the CDR3 is TGCGCCAGCAGCCTGGGGACAGGGGCCAAGAACACTGAAGCTTTCTTT.

Many counts were recorded for this clonotype. This chain links TRBV20-1 with TRBJ1-2; 9 bases match TRBD1. Germline assignment: CDR1 DFQATT and CDR2 SNEGSKA (reference sequence). This CDR3 spans 17 amino acids. J was trimmed by 3 bases and V by 5 bases; bases with no gene match: 16. The chain's CDR3 is CSAEPPGTGYRYYGYTF. The CDR3 DNA reads as TGCAGTGCTGAACCTCCCGGGACAGGGTATAGATACTATGGCTACACCTTC.

Many counts were recorded for this clonotype. The rearrangement links TRBV2 to TRBJ2-7, with D possibly matching TRBD1 (6 bases). CDR1 and CDR2 from the germline V gene are SNHLY and FYNNEI. This CDR3 contains 15 residues. V was shortened by 7 bases and J by 0 bases, with 16 bases between the two germline ends. The CDR3 nucleotides are TGTGCCAGCACCCCCGAGGGGGTTTTCTCCTACGAGCAGTACTTC. This encodes CASTPEGVFSYEQYF.

The genes are TRBV20-1 and TRBJ2-7; D is undetermined. Trimming stripped 6 bases from V and 1 base from J, with 13 bases between. Per germline, CDR1 DFQATT and CDR2 SNEGSKA (reference sequence). The CDR3 has 13 amino acids. The chain's CDR3 is CSAPTIVSYEQYF. DNA of the CDR3: TGCAGTGCCCCTACGATAGTTTCCTACGAGCAGTACTTC.

This rearrangement joins TRBV5-1 to TRBJ1-1, with D tentatively TRBD1 (6 bases). This CDR3 spans 15 amino acids. The V end was cut by 5 bases, the J end by 1 base, with 15 bases between. Germline lookup yields CDR1 SGHRS and CDR2 YFSETQ. The DNA of the CDR3 is TGCGCCAGCAGGGTCTTGCAGGGGCAGAACACTGAAGCTTTCTTT. Amino acid sequence: CASRVLQGQNTEAFF.

The sample holds many counts of this clonotype. The gene calls are TRBV6-1 and TRBJ1-1, with a tentative D call TRBD1 (5 bases). V lost 4 bases and J lost 3, with 9 bases in between. Germline V lookup: CDR1 MNHNS, CDR2 SASEGT. CDR3 length: 13 residues. CDR3 in amino acids: CASSAQGHTEAFF. The DNA of the CDR3 is TGTGCCAGCAGTGCCCAGGGACACACTGAAGCTTTCTTT.

In its sample, this clonotype was seen many times. This chain connects TRBV6-1 to TRBJ2-2, with D unclear. Trimming shortened V by 1 base and J by 6 bases, and 3 bases separated the two germline ends. The CDR3 has 12 residues. CDR1 and CDR2 from the germline V gene are MNHNS and SASEGT. CDR3 region: CASSEGAGELFF. DNA for the CDR3: TGTGCCAGCAGTGAAGGGGCCGGGGAGCTGTTTTTT.

This clonotype was seen ten or more times. This chain joins TRBV6-1 and TRBJ1-6, with 9 bases fitting TRBD1. The CDR3 is 16 amino acids. Germline V gives CDR1 MNHNS, CDR2 SASEGT. J was trimmed by 9 bases and V by 4 bases; bases with no gene match: 10. The CDR3 sequence: CASSAGTGYRTSPLHF. CDR3 sequence (DNA): TGTGCCAGCAGTGCCGGGACAGGGTATCGGACTTCACCCCTCCACTTT.

The sample holds many counts of this clonotype. The chain employs TRBV9 and TRBJ1-2, with D possibly TRBD1 on 5 matching bases. CDR3 size: 15 residues. The germline gives CDR1 SGDLS, CDR2 YYNGEE. V was shortened by 0 bases and J by 0 bases, with 9 bases between the two germline ends. In DNA form, the CDR3 reads TGTGCCAGCAGCGTAGAATCGGGGGCTAACTATGGCTACACCTTC. Translating it yields CASSVESGANYGYTF. Full variable domain (outside the CDR3, taken from reference TRBV9 and TRBJ1-2): DSGVTQTPKHLITATGQRVTLRCSPRSGDLSVYWYQQSLDQGLQFLIQYYNGEERAKGNILERFSAQQFPDLHSELNLSSLELGDSALYFCASSVESGANYGYTFGSGTRLTVV.

There are a few counts of this clonotype. The V gene is TRBV28, the J gene TRBJ2-2; 10 bases agree with TRBD2. The V gene's germline CDR1 is MDHEN and CDR2 SYDVKM. The junction had 15 bases not matched to a gene; V was cut back by 7 bases and J by 4 bases. The CDR3 consists of 18 residues. In nucleotides, the CDR3 is TGTGCCAGCACCCCGTGGAGCGGGAGGGCCGTAGGCACCGGGGAGCTGTTTTTT. Its protein is CASTPWSGRAVGTGELFF.

The V and J genes are TRBV19 and TRBJ1-5; no clear D. CDR3 length: 17 residues. Germline V CDR1 and CDR2: LNHDA, SQIVND (reference sequence). V shed 5 bases and J shed 3 bases, with 20 bases lying between them. In DNA, the CDR3 is TGTGCCAGTAGTTCCCGACCTGACTTGAGGTACAATCAGCCCCAGCATTTT. Protein sequence: CASSSRPDLRYNQPQHF.

This clonotype showed up just a few times. The chain employs TRBV20-1 and TRBJ2-2, with 9 positions matching TRBD2. The trim removed 6 bases at V and 7 bases at J, leaving 15 bases unmatched. The CDR3 consists of 16 residues. The germline V gene has CDR1 DFQATT and CDR2 SNEGSKA (reference sequence). This chain's CDR3 is CSAPGTRTSADGELFF. As DNA, the CDR3 is TGCAGTGCCCCCGGAACAAGGACTAGCGCCGACGGGGAGCTGTTTTTT.

This clonotype was seen repeatedly, ten times or more. The genes are TRBV6-2 or TRBV6-3 and TRBJ1-5, with D perhaps matching TRBD1 (6 bases). V was clipped by 4 bases and J by 2 bases, with 9 bases between them. The germline gives CDR1 MNHEY, CDR2 SVGEGT. The CDR3 has 14 residues. The CDR3 sequence: CASSWTVGNQPQHF. Here the CDR3 DNA reads TGTGCCAGCAGTTGGACAGTTGGCAATCAGCCCCAGCATTTT.

In its sample, this clonotype was seen many times. J is TRBJ1-1 and V is TRBV28, with D perhaps matching TRBD1 (6 bases). Between the trimmed V and J ends, which lost 6 bases and 5 bases, there was a span of 19 bases. This CDR3 is built from 15 residues. From germline, CDR1 is MDHEN and CDR2 SYDVKM. Written as DNA, the CDR3 is TGTGCCAGCAGAACCCGCGACAGGCCCTGGACTGAAGCTTTCTTT. It specifies CASRTRDRPWTEAFF.

This clonotype was detected only a few times. The conserved final phenylalanine or tryptophan is absent from the CDR3, which likely points to a read error. The chain recombines TRBV2 with TRBJ1-1, with D tentatively TRBD1 (5 bases). The CDR3 sequence is 13 residues long. Germline assignment: CDR1 SNHLY and CDR2 FYNNEI. Trimming took 3 bases from V and 11 from J, leaving 16 bases between them. CDR3 region: CASSEEGPLGAFL. The CDR3 DNA follows: TGTGCCAGCAGTGAGGAGGGGCCACTAGGGGCTTTCCTT.

V and J are TRBV3-1 and TRBJ1-2; no firm D call. V was pared by 0 bases and J by 8 bases, with 13 bases between. In germline, CDR1 is LGHDT, CDR2 YNNKEL (reference sequence). The CDR3 extends over 14 amino acids. CDR3 region: CASSQEVGQNGYTF. Here the CDR3 DNA reads TGTGCCAGCAGCCAAGAAGTCGGCCAGAACGGCTACACCTTC.

With respect to this clonotype: A read error may be the cause here, since a much bigger clone is one base away. The chain links TRBV10-3 to TRBJ1-5; D is ambiguous. This CDR3 region has 12 residues. The germline V gene has CDR1 ENHRY and CDR2 SYGVKD. The V and J ends lost 8 bases and 0 bases respectively, with 5 bases between them. The DNA of the CDR3 is TGTGCCATCGGACCTAGCAATCAGCCCCAGCATTTT. It codes for CAIGPSNQPQHF.

This clonotype was counted ten times or more. The chain recombines TRBV28 with TRBJ2-5; D perhaps matches TRBD2 (6 bases). The CDR3 has 14 amino acids. V lost 6 bases and J 3 bases, leaving 14 bases between the germline ends. The germline CDR1 and CDR2 sequences are MDHEN and SYDVKM. The CDR3 here is CASSPGRGEETQYF. The CDR3 region has the DNA TGTGCCAGCAGCCCGGGGCGGGGCGAAGAGACCCAGTACTTC.